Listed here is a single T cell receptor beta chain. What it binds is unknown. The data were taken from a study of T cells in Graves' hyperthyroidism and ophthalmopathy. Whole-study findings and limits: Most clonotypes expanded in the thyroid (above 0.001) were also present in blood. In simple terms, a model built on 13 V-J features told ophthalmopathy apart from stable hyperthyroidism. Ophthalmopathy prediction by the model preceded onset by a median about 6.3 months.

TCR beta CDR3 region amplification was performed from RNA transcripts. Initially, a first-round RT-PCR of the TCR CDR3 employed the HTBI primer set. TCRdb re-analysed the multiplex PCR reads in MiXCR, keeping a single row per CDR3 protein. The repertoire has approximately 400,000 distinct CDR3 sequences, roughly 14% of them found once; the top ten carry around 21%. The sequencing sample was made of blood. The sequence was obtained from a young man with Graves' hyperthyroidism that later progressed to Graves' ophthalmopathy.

CDR3 protein: CASSSRSTGPSSYNSPLHF. The CDR3 nucleotides read TGTGCCAGCAGTTCCCGTTCCACAGGGCCCAGCTCCTATAATTCACCCCTCCACTTT. The chain carries TRBV27 and TRBJ1-6; TRBD1 might be the D (6 bases). Germline V gene sequence: CDR1 MNHEY, CDR2 SMNVEV (reference sequence). V lost 4 bases, J lost 0 bases, and 19 bases lay in between. This CDR3 is built from 19 residues.